Shown below are 26 T cell receptor beta chains from a single sample sequenced in a study of shared clonotypes between healthy human individuals. The assay was immunoSEQ multiplex PCR, and TCRdb's table has in-frame clones only and misses some. The table lists roughly 490,000 clones, over 65% of them singletons. The sample consisted of PBMCs. The receptors stem from a woman in her thirties or forties in good health. Some clones in this sample may be carry-over from other donors' samples.

V is TRBV7-9 and J is TRBJ1-1, with unresolved D. Looked up from germline, CDR1 is SEHNR and CDR2 is FQNEAQ (reference sequence). V lost 7 bases and J lost 8, with 14 bases in between. This CDR3 is 12 amino acids long. This chain's CDR3 is CASTLMGREAFF. CDR3 bases: TGTGCCAGCACGCTGATGGGTCGAGAAGCTTTCTTT.

Comment on this clone: Compared with germline, one end of the junction differs, possibly owing to a read error. The V call is TRBV18, the J call TRBJ2-3; 11 positions match TRBD2. The germline V gene has CDR1 KGHSH and CDR2 LQKENI. The CDR3 covers 15 residues. For the CDR3, the DNA is TGTGCCAGCTCGCCACTAGCGGGAGCTGAAGATACGCAGTATTTT. It yields the protein CASSPLAGAEDTQYF.

The V call is TRBV4-2, the J call TRBJ2-2, with 11 bases lining up with TRBD2. J gave up 1 base and V 4 bases, and 8 bases lay outside the gene matches. The CDR3 extends over 18 amino acids. Germline values: CDR1 LGHNA, CDR2 YNFKEQ. CDR3 sequence: CASSRNPGTSGNTGELFF. The CDR3 DNA sequence: TGTGCCAGCAGCCGGAACCCCGGGACTAGCGGGAACACCGGGGAGCTGTTTTTT.

The chain uses TRBV30 and TRBJ2-7, with 8 bases fitting TRBD2. CDR1 GTSNPN and CDR2 SVGIG come from the germline V gene (reference sequence). V was clipped by 3 bases and J by 4 bases; unmatched bases: 17. The CDR3 is made up of 17 amino acids. CDR3 residues: CAWRGPQAGAIRYEQYF. DNA for the CDR3: TGTGCCTGGAGAGGCCCCCAAGCGGGAGCCATAAGATACGAGCAGTACTTC.

The rearrangement joins TRBV11-3 to TRBJ1-2, with D unclear. The CDR3 spans 13 residues. The V gene's germline CDR1 is SGHNT and CDR2 YENEEA. Between the trimmed V and J ends, which lost 0 bases and 8 bases, there was a span of 10 bases. In DNA, the CDR3 is TGTGCCAGCAGCTTAGATGGAAGGAGGGGCTACACCTTC. Residues: CASSLDGRRGYTF.

V is TRBV7-3 and J is TRBJ2-7; D is possibly TRBD2 (6 bases). Germline V gives CDR1 SGHTA, CDR2 FQGTGA. CDR3 size: 13 residues. The V end was cut by 3 bases, the J end by 6 bases, with 12 bases between. For the CDR3, the DNA is TGTGCCAGCAGCTTGAGCCGGGAGTTCGAGCAGTACTTC. Protein: CASSLSREFEQYF.

This rearrangement joins TRBV2 to TRBJ2-5; D ambiguous. The germline V gene has CDR1 SNHLY and CDR2 FYNNEI. The CDR3 extends over 13 amino acids. Between the trimmed V and J ends, which lost 6 bases and 3 bases, there was a span of 11 bases. CDR3 in amino acids: CASSPDLKETQYF. CDR3 DNA: TGTGCCAGCAGCCCCGACTTGAAAGAGACCCAGTACTTC. The full variable domain, in which reference TRBV2 and TRBJ2-5 provide the parts outside the CDR3, is EPEVTQTPSHQVTQMGQEVILRCVPISNHLYFYWYRQILGQKVEFLVSFYNNEISEKSEIFDDQFSVERPDGSNFTLKIRSTKLEDSAMYFCASSPDLKETQYFGPGTRLLVL.

This chain uses TRBV28 with TRBJ2-5; tentative D call: TRBD1 (6 bases). The closer fit of TRBJ2-7 to the DNA end suggests the J call may be wrong. In germline, CDR1 is MDHEN, CDR2 SYDVKM. The length of the CDR3 is 13 residues. This CDR3 reads CAINRDISYEQYF. The CDR3, as DNA: TGTGCCATCAACCGGGACATCTCCTACGAGCAGTACTTC.

This chain uses TRBV30 with TRBJ1-2; 9 bases line up with TRBD1. The germline V gene has CDR1 GTSNPN and CDR2 SVGIG (reference sequence). The V and J ends lost 6 bases and 1 base, in that order; junction bases with no gene match: 6. There are 14 residues in the CDR3. The CDR3 is CACTGGTDNYGYTF. DNA for the CDR3: TGTGCCTGTACAGGGGGCACGGATAACTATGGCTACACCTTC. Based on the CDR3 plus reference TRBV30 and TRBJ1-2, the full variable domain is SQTIHQWPATLVQPVGSPLSLECTVEGTSNPNLYWYRQAAGRGLQLLFYSVGIGQISSEVPQNLSASRPQDRQFILSSKKLLLSDSGFYLCACTGGTDNYGYTFGSGTRLTVV.

The CDR3 loop reads CASSTRMGTEAFF. CDR3 bases: TGTGCCAGCAGTACCCGTATGGGCACTGAAGCTTTCTTT. The V and J genes are TRBV27 and TRBJ1-1; D is ambiguous. The CDR3 length is 13 residues. Germline lookup yields CDR1 MNHEY and CDR2 SMNVEV (reference sequence). V shed 5 bases and J shed 4 bases, with 11 bases lying between them.

This chain joins TRBV4-3 and TRBJ1-1; 7 bases are a match to TRBD1. Germline loops: CDR1 LGHNA, CDR2 YSLEER. This CDR3 region has 14 residues. Unmatched junction bases numbered 6, after V lost 4 bases and J lost 4 bases. The CDR3 region is CASSRQGIGTEAFF. The CDR3 DNA follows: TGCGCCAGCAGCCGACAGGGTATAGGCACTGAAGCTTTCTTT.

The V gene is TRBV2, the J gene TRBJ1-2, with unresolved D. The ends were cut back, 0 bases at V and 3 bases at J, with 11 bases in the middle. Germline assignment: CDR1 SNHLY and CDR2 FYNNEI. This CDR3 region has 15 residues. CDR3 DNA sequence: TGTGCCAGCAGTGAAGCGGGATATGCATACTATGGCTACACCTTC. Protein sequence: CASSEAGYAYYGYTF.

V usage is TRBV4-3 and J usage is TRBJ2-1; 8 nucleotides align to TRBD2. The germline V gene encodes CDR1 LGHNA and CDR2 YSLEER. V lost 5 bases to trimming and J lost 4 bases; unmatched junction nucleotides: 7. The CDR3 runs 15 residues. Here the CDR3 DNA reads TGCGCCAGCAGCTTGTCTAGCGGGCCATACAATGAGCAGTTCTTC. The encoded protein is CASSLSSGPYNEQFF.

This chain uses TRBV6-5 with TRBJ1-1, with unresolved D. This CDR3 has 13 amino acids. Trimming stripped 5 bases from V and 8 bases from J, with 15 bases between. The germline gives CDR1 MNHEY, CDR2 SVGAGI. DNA for the CDR3: TGTGCCAGCAGTCCCGGTAGTCCGCCCGAAGCTTTCTTT. Its protein is CASSPGSPPEAFF.

Here the CDR3 DNA reads TGTGCCAGCAGCTTGGCCATGGTCGGGACAGGGGAGCTGTTTTTT. Protein product: CASSLAMVGTGELFF. This sequence joins TRBV5-6 and TRBJ2-2, with D perhaps TRBD1 (6 bases). V was cut by 0 bases and J by 8 bases, with 14 bases left in between. Germline loops: CDR1 SGHDT, CDR2 YYEEEE. This CDR3 spans 15 amino acids.

This chain links TRBV7-2 with TRBJ1-1; D is unresolved. Trimming took 2 bases from V and 2 from J, leaving 9 bases between them. This CDR3 has 14 residues. The V gene's germline CDR1 is SGHTA and CDR2 FQGNSA. In DNA, the CDR3 is TGTGCCAGCAGCTTAATGCCACTAAACACTGAAGCTTTCTTT. Its translation is CASSLMPLNTEAFF.

The V and J genes are TRBV19 and TRBJ2-6, with D tentatively TRBD2 (6 bases). Germline V gene lookup returns CDR1 LNHDA and CDR2 SQIVND (reference sequence). V was shortened by 6 bases and J by 2 bases, with 20 bases between the two germline ends. The CDR3 is made up of 18 amino acids. The CDR3 sequence is CASSPRRGREAGANVLTF. The CDR3 DNA follows: TGTGCCAGTAGCCCCAGACGGGGCAGGGAGGCTGGGGCCAACGTCCTGACTTTC.

The gene calls are TRBV5-1 and TRBJ2-3; 7 positions agree with TRBD2. Germline V CDR1 and CDR2: SGHRS, YFSETQ. With 3 bases clipped from V and 8 bases from J, the junction kept 12 bases outside the gene matches. CDR3 length: 15 residues. CDR3 coding DNA: TGCGCCAGCAGCTCTGGACTAGTCGAGGGCTCTACGCAGTATTTT. This gives the protein CASSSGLVEGSTQYF. The whole variable domain, remainder taken from reference TRBV5-1 and TRBJ2-3, is KAGVTQTPRYLIKTRGQQVTLSCSPISGHRSVSWYQQTPGQGLQFLFEYFSETQRNKGNFPGRFSGRQFSNSRSEMNVSTLELGDSALYLCASSSGLVEGSTQYFGPGTRLTVL.

J is TRBJ1-2 and V is TRBV5-1, with a weak D call TRBD1 (6 bases). CDR3 size: 13 residues. In germline, CDR1 is SGHRS, CDR2 YFSETQ. Trimming left V 4 bases short and J 5 bases short, with 12 bases between. CDR3 protein: CASSQGTSYGYTF. The CDR3 coding sequence is TGCGCCAGCAGCCAGGGGACAAGTTATGGCTACACCTTC.

This chain links TRBV6-6 with TRBJ1-1; possible D gene TRBD1, 5 bases. Germline V CDR1 and CDR2: MNHNY, SVGAGI (reference sequence). This CDR3 has 14 residues. Deletions cut 0 bases from V and 10 bases from J, with 15 bases between. The DNA of the CDR3 is TGTGCCAGCAGTTACTCAGGGACTCTCTCAGGAGCTTTCTTT. The encoded protein is CASSYSGTLSGAFF.

Note on this clone: A much more abundant neighbour one base away suggests this may be a read error. The V and J genes are TRBV5-5 and TRBJ2-3; no clear D gene. The CDR3 length is 11 residues. The germline gives CDR1 SGHKS, CDR2 YYEKEE (reference sequence). V lost 2 bases to trimming and J lost 3 bases, with 1 base between them. The CDR3 DNA is TGTGCCAGCAGCTTTACAGATACGCAGTATTTT. Encoded protein: CASSFTDTQYF.

There are a few counts of this clone. V gene TRBV7-2 combines with J gene TRBJ1-2; D remains unclear. Per germline, CDR1 SGHTA and CDR2 FQGNSA. The CDR3 length is 14 residues. V was cut by 3 bases and J by 4 bases, with 12 bases left in between. This chain's CDR3 is CASSLSQPTYGYTF. CDR3 DNA: TGTGCCAGCAGCTTGTCGCAGCCTACCTATGGCTACACCTTC.

The chain recombines TRBV6-6 with TRBJ2-4, with D maybe TRBD1 (6 bases). From germline, CDR1 is MNHNY and CDR2 SVGAGI (reference sequence). This CDR3 has 15 amino acids. The V end was cut by 7 bases, the J end by 3 bases, with 16 bases between. The CDR3 here is CASNQQGFGKNIQYF. Here the CDR3 DNA reads TGTGCCAGCAACCAACAGGGATTTGGCAAAAACATTCAGTACTTC.

This clone came up a few times. The chain joins TRBV2 to TRBJ2-7, with D possibly TRBD2 on 6 matching bases. The CDR3 runs to 14 residues. In germline, CDR1 is SNHLY, CDR2 FYNNEI. V shed 7 bases and J shed 1 base, with 14 bases lying between them. The CDR3 spells CASNRPGLSYEQYF. As DNA, the CDR3 is TGTGCCAGCAATCGGCCGGGACTGTCCTACGAGCAGTACTTC.

This chain joins TRBV5-1 and TRBJ2-5; possible D gene TRBD1, 6 bases. The ends were cut back, 0 bases at V and 5 bases at J, with 11 bases in the middle. The CDR3 has 14 residues. The germline gives CDR1 SGHRS, CDR2 YFSETQ. CDR3 nucleotide sequence: TGCGCCAGCAGCTTGGAGCCGAGGGGGGAGACCCAGTACTTC. Its protein is CASSLEPRGETQYF.

This clone showed up just once. Other DNA sequences in this sample translate to the same CDR3. The chain employs TRBV28 and TRBJ1-1; D is undetermined. Germline CDR1 is MDHEN and CDR2 is SYDVKM. This CDR3 has 13 residues. The V gene lost 1 base and the J gene lost 5 bases, with 8 bases spanning the gap. The CDR3, as DNA: TGTGCCAGCAGTTTATCGGGTGGGACTGAAGCTTTCTTT. This sequence encodes CASSLSGGTEAFF.